This T cell receptor (beta chain) appears in the sequencing data of a study of T cell responses to AZD1222 COVID-19 vaccine. Study observations and caveats: Regions 160-218 and 743-854 held dominance among vaccine-associated CD4 TCRs, which spanned spike.

Germline assignment: CDR1 LNHDA and CDR2 SQIVND (reference sequence). The V end was cut by 5 bases, the J end by 2 bases, with 21 bases between. This CDR3 has 17 amino acids. Libraries were prepared by immunoSEQ multiplex PCR; TCRdb keeps only in-frame clonotypes and omits some of them. Counted here are approximately 180,000 clones, approximately 94% occurring once; the ten biggest clones make up approximately 4%. With regard to this clone: Its antigen is unknown.

The sequences come from peripheral blood, collected 28 days after the second dose of the MenACWY control vaccine. This chain links TRBV19 with TRBJ1-2; D ambiguous. This clonotype was sampled from an adult who received the MenACWY meningococcal vaccine as a control. CDR3 DNA sequence: TGTGCCAGTAGTCCATCCTTTTGGGCTGGGGAGAACTATGGCTACACCTTC. This gives the protein CASSPSFWAGENYGYTF.